This T cell receptor (beta chain) emerged from a study of blood T cell repertoires in COVID-19. Overall study: From the United States, Italy and Spain came samples of acute and convalescent COVID-19.

Assay: immunoSEQ multiplex PCR; the TCRdb copy retains only in-frame clones and omits some. Among 440,000 or so clones listed, around 89% were seen once. V was pared by 5 bases and J by 1 base, with 5 bases between. The CDR3 sequence is 12 residues long. Seattle participants joined during active infection and were tracked over time. The sequence came from a woman between 40 and 55 years old with COVID-19, enrolled during active disease. The J gene is TRBJ1-1, the V gene TRBV12-3 or TRBV12-4; D is unresolved. Sequenced: peripheral blood. The CDR3 coding sequence is TGTGCCAGCAGTGCGGGGAACACTGAAGCTTTCTTT. It yields the protein CASSAGNTEAFF.